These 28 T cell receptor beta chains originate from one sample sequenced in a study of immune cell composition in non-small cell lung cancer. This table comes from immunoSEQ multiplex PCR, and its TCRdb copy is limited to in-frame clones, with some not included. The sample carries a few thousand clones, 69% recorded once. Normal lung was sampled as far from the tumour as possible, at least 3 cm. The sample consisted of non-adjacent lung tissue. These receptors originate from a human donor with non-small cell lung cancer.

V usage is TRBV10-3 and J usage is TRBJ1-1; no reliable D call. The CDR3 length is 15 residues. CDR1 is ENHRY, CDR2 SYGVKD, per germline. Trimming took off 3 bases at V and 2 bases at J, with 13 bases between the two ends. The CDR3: CAISDSGTINTEAFF. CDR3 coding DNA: TGTGCCATCAGTGACAGTGGCACGATAAACACTGAAGCTTTCTTT.

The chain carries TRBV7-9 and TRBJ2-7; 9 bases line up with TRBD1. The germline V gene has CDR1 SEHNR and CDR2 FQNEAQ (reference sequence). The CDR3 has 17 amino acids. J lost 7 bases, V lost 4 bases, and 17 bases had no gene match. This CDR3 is CASSSLRTGGVSGEQYF. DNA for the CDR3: TGTGCCAGCAGCTCTTTACGTACAGGGGGCGTTTCTGGGGAGCAGTACTTC.

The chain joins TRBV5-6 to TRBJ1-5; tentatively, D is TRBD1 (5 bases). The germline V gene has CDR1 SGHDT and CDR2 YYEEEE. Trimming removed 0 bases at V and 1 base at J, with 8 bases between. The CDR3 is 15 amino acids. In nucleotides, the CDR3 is TGTGCCAGCAGCTTGGAGGGGATAAGCAATCAGCCCCAGCATTTT. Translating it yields CASSLEGISNQPQHF.

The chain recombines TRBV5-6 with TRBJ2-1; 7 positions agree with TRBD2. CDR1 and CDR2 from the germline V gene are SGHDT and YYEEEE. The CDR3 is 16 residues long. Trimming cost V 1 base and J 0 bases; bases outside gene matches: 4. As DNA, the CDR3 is TGTGCCAGCAGCTTGTGGGAGGGGAGCTCCTACAATGAGCAGTTCTTC. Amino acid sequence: CASSLWEGSSYNEQFF.

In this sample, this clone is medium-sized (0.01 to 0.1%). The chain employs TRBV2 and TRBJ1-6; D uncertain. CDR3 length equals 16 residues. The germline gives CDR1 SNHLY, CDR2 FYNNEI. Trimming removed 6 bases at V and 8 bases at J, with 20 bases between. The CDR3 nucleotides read TGTGCCAGCAGAGCGGTCCTGGGCCCGGCGGATTCACCCCTCCACTTT. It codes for CASRAVLGPADSPLHF.

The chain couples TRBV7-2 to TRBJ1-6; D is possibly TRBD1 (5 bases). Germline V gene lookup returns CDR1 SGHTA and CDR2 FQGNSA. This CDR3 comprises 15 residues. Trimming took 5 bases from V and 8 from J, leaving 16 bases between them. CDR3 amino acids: CASSLQMGLDSPLHF. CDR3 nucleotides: TGTGCCAGCAGCCTCCAGATGGGGCTGGATTCACCCCTCCACTTT.

The CDR3 DNA reads as TGTGCCACCAGCAGAGTCCGGGACTCCTACTCCTACAATGAGCAGTTCTTC. Protein sequence: CATSRVRDSYSYNEQFF. This chain uses TRBV15 with TRBJ2-1; tentatively, D is TRBD2 (6 bases). Trimming cost V 1 base and J 0 bases, with 13 bases left between them. The CDR3 length is 17 residues. CDR1 is LNHNV, CDR2 YYDKDF, per germline (reference sequence).

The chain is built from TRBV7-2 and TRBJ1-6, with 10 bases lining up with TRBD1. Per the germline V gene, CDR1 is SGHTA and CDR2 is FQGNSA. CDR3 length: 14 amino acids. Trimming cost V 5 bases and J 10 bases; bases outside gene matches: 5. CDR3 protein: CASSRQGASSPLHF. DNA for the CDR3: TGTGCCAGCAGCAGACAGGGGGCTTCATCACCCCTCCACTTT.

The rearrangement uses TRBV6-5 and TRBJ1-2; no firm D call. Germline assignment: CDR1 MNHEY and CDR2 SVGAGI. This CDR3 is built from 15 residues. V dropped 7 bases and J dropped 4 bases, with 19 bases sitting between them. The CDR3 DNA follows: TGTGCCAGCACCCACGGGGTGGGCTCATCCTATGGCTACACCTTC. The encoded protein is CASTHGVGSSYGYTF.

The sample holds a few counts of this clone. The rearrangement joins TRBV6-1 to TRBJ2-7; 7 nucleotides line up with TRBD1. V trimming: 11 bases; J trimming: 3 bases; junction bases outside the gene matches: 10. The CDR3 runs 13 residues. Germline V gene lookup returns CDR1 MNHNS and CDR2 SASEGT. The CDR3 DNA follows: TGTGCCGTTCTCCGGGACAGCCTCTACGAGCAGTACTTC. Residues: CAVLRDSLYEQYF.

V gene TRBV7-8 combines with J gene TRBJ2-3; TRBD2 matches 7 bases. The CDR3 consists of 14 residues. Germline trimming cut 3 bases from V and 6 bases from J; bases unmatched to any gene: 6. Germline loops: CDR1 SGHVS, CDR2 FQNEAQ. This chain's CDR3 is CASSFLAAPDTQYF. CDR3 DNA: TGTGCCAGCAGCTTCCTAGCGGCCCCGGATACGCAGTATTTT. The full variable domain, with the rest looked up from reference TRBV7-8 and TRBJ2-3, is GAGVSQSPRYKVAKRGQDVALRCDPISGHVSLFWYQQALGQGPEFLTYFQNEAQLDKSGLPSDRFFAERPEGSVSTLKIQRTQQEDSAVYLCASSFLAAPDTQYFGPGTRLTVL.

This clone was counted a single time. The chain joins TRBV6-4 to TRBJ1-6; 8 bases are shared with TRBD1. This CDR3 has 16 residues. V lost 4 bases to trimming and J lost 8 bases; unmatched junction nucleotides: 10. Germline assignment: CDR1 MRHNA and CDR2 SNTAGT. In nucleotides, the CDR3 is TGTGCCAGCAGTGCTTCCCCAGGGGGCGCGGATTCACCCCTCCACTTT. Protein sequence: CASSASPGGADSPLHF.

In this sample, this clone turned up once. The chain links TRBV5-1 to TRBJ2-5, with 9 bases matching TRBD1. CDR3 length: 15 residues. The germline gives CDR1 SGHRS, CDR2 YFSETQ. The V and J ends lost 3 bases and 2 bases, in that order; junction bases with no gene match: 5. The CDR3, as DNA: TGCGCCAGCAGCTCCCAGGGACAGGGACAAGAGACCCAGTACTTC. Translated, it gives CASSSQGQGQETQYF.

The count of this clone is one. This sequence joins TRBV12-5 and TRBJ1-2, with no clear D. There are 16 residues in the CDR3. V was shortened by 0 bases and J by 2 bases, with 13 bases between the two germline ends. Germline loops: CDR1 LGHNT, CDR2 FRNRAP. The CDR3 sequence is CASGLVLPRRNYGYTF. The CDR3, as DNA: TGTGCTAGTGGTTTGGTACTTCCCCGCAGGAACTATGGCTACACCTTC.

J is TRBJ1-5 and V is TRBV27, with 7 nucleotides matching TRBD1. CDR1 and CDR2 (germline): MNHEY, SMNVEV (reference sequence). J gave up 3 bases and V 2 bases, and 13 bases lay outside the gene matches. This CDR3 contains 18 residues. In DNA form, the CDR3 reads TGTGCCAGCAGTTTAATTGGGCAGGGGGTGGCCCCCAATCAGCCCCAGCATTTT. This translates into CASSLIGQGVAPNQPQHF.

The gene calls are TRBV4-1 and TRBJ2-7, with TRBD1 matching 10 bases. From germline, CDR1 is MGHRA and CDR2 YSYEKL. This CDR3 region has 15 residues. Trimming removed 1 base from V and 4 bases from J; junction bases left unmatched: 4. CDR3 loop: CASSQAGQGSYEQYF. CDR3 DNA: TGCGCCAGCAGCCAAGCGGGACAGGGGTCTTACGAGCAGTACTTC.

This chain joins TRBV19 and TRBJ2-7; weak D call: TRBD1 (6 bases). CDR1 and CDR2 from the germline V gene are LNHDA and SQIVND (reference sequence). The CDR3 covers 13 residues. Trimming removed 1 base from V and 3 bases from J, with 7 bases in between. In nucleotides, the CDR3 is TGTGCCAGTAGTATAGGGACAGACTACGAGCAGTACTTC. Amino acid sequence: CASSIGTDYEQYF.

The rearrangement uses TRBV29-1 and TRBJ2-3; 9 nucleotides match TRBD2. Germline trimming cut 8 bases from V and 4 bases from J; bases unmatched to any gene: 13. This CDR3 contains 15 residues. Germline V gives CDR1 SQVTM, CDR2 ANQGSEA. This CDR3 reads CSSGGSGGGADTQYF. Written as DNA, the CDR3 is TGCAGCTCCGGGGGTAGCGGGGGAGGGGCAGATACGCAGTATTTT.

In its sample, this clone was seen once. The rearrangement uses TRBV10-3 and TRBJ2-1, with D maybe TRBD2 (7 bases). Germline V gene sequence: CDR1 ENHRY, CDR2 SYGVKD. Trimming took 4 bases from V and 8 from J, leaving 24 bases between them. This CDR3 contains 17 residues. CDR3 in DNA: TGTGCCATCAGTGGGTCGAAGGATGGGGGGGGCCGGGATGAGCAGTTCTTC. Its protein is CAISGSKDGGGRDEQFF.

The CDR3, as DNA: TGTGCCAGCAGCTCGAGGGGGCAGGGTGGCTACACCTTC. Its translation is CASSSRGQGGYTF. The rearrangement uses TRBV7-2 and TRBJ1-2; 7 bases align to TRBD1. Germline loops: CDR1 SGHTA, CDR2 FQGNSA. With V trimmed by 4 bases and J by 7 bases, 6 bases remained unmatched. The CDR3 is 13 amino acids.

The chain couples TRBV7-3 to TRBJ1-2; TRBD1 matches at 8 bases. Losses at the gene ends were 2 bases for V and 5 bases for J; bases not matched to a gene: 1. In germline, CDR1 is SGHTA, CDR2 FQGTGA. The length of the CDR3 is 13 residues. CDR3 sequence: CASSLGQGYGYTF. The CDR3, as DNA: TGTGCCAGCAGCTTAGGACAGGGTTATGGCTACACCTTC.

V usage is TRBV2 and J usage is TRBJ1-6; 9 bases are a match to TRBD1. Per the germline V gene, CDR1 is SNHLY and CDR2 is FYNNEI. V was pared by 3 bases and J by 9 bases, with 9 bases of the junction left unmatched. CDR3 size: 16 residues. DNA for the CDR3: TGTGCCAGCAGTGATGGGTACAGGGGGCGGATTTCACCCCTCCACTTT. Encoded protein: CASSDGYRGRISPLHF.

The CDR3 DNA follows: TGTGCCAGCAGAGCGGGACAGGGGCTTAATTCACCCCTCCACTTT. Protein sequence: CASRAGQGLNSPLHF. This chain joins TRBV7-9 and TRBJ1-6; 10 nucleotides align to TRBD1. The germline CDR1 and CDR2 sequences are SEHNR and FQNEAQ (reference sequence). This CDR3 has 15 amino acids. Trimming cost V 6 bases and J 6 bases; bases outside gene matches: 5.

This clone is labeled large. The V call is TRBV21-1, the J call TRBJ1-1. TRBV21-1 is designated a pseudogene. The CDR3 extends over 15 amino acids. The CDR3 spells CASRGWVKRNTEAFF. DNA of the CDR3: TGTGCCAGCCGCGGATGGGTCAAGAGAAACACTGAAGCTTTCTTT.

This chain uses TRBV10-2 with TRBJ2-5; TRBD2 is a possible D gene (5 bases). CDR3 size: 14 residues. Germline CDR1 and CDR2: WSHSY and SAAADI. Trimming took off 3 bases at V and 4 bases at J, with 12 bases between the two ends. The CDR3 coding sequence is TGCGCCAGCAGTGAAGGCCTCCGGGGAGAGACCCAGTACTTC. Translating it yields CASSEGLRGETQYF.

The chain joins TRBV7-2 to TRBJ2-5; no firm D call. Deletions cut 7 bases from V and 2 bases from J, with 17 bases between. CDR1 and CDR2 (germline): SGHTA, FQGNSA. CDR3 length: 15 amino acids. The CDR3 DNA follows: TGTGCCAGCACCCTTACTTATTACGGTCAAGAGACCCAGTACTTC. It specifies CASTLTYYGQETQYF.

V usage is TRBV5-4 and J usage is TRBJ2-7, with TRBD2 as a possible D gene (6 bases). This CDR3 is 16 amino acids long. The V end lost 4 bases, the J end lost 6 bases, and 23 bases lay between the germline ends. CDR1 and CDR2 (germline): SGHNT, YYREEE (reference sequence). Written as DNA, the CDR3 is TGTGCCAGCAGCCCCGGCGGGGTCAAGGCCCTTGGCGAGCAGTACTTC. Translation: CASSPGGVKALGEQYF.

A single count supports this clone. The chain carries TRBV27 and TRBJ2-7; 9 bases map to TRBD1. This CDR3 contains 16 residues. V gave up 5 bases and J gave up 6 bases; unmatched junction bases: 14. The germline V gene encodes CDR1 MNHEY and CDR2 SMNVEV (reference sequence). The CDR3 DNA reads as TGTGCCAGCAGTAGACAAATACCGGGACAGGGCTTCGAGCAGTACTTC. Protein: CASSRQIPGQGFEQYF.